These 11 T cell receptor beta chains came from one sample sequenced in a study of T cell repertoires in aging, cancer and after chemotherapy. A mixed TRB-A/B primer pool amplified rearranged TRB by multiplex touch-down PCR. MiXCR was run by TCRdb on the multiplex PCR reads, yielding one entry per CDR3 protein. The sample records fewer than 11,000 distinct CDR3 sequences, roughly 39% being singletons. The template was genomic DNA from peripheral blood, not RNA. The sample comprised blood. Receptors originate from a human donor in good health.

This sequence joins TRBV12-3 or TRBV12-4 and TRBJ2-5; either TRBD1 or TRBD2 may supply D (5 bases each). The V end was cut by 6 bases, the J end by 4 bases, with 12 bases between. The CDR3 contains 13 residues. The CDR3, as DNA: TGTGCCAGCAGCACGGGGCGTATAGAGACCCAGTACTTC. Amino acids: CASSTGRIETQYF.

The chain carries TRBV7-6 and TRBJ2-7, with D unresolved. Deletions cut 5 bases from V and 6 bases from J, with 20 bases between. Germline V gene data show CDR1 as SGHVS and CDR2 as FNYEAQ. The CDR3 contains 15 residues. In DNA, the CDR3 is TGTGCCAGCAGCGACCAGTCGGGTAATAACGGCGAGCAGTACTTC. Translated: CASSDQSGNNGEQYF.

The chain combines TRBV13 with TRBJ1-2; no clear D gene. V shed 2 bases and J shed 2 bases, with 9 bases lying between them. Germline V gene sequence: CDR1 PRHDT, CDR2 FYEKMQ (reference sequence). This CDR3 has 14 amino acids. CDR3 in DNA: TGTGCCAGCAGCTTACTGTCCTCCAACTATGGCTACACCTTC. It codes for CASSLLSSNYGYTF. The full variable domain, its missing parts supplied by reference TRBV13 and TRBJ1-2, is AAGVIQSPRHLIKEKRETATLKCYPIPRHDTVYWYQQGPGQDPQFLISFYEKMQSDKGSIPDRFSAQQFSDYHSELNMSSLELGDSALYFCASSLLSSNYGYTFGSGTRLTVV.

This clonotype was counted between two and nine times. The rearrangement links TRBV27 to TRBJ2-3; TRBD2 aligns across 8 bases. CDR1 is MNHEY, CDR2 SMNVEV, per germline (reference sequence). The CDR3 length is 14 residues. Trimming at V came to 7 bases and at J to 2 bases, leaving 5 bases not matched to a gene. The CDR3 protein is CASKLLADTDTQYF. The CDR3 region has the DNA TGTGCCAGCAAGTTACTAGCGGACACAGATACGCAGTATTTT.

The rearrangement uses TRBV6-5 and TRBJ2-2, with TRBD2 as a possible D gene (7 bases). The V and J ends lost 4 bases and 3 bases respectively, with 15 bases between them. Germline loops: CDR1 MNHEY, CDR2 SVGAGI. The CDR3 spans 16 residues. The CDR3: CASSSPRGGDTGELFF. CDR3 in DNA: TGTGCCAGCAGTTCCCCAAGGGGGGGGGACACCGGGGAGCTGTTTTTT.

This clonotype was observed a handful of times. The rearrangement uses TRBV19 and TRBJ1-5; 7 nucleotides agree with TRBD1. This CDR3 spans 14 amino acids. The trim removed 8 bases at V and 2 bases at J, leaving 6 bases unmatched. Germline assignment: CDR1 LNHDA and CDR2 SQIVND (reference sequence). CDR3 sequence: CASDWGQRNQPQHF. The CDR3 coding sequence is TGTGCCAGTGACTGGGGACAGCGCAATCAGCCCCAGCATTTT. The variable domain in full, with the rest retrieved from reference TRBV19 and TRBJ1-5, is DGGITQSPKYLFRKEGQNVTLSCEQNLNHDAMYWYRQDPGQGLRLIYYSQIVNDFQKGDIAEGYSVSREKKESFPLTVTSAQKNPTAFYLCASDWGQRNQPQHFGDGTRLSIL.

The chain couples TRBV5-8 to TRBJ2-1; 11 bases are shared with TRBD2. CDR1 is SGHTS, CDR2 YDEGEE, per germline. The CDR3 is 16 residues long. With 2 bases clipped from V and 8 bases from J, the junction kept 9 bases outside the gene matches. CDR3 bases: TGTGCCAGCAGCTTAAGGACTAGCGGGCCCCAATATGAGCAGTTCTTC. Its protein is CASSLRTSGPQYEQFF.

This chain joins TRBV18 and TRBJ2-1, with a weak D call TRBD1 (5 bases). V was trimmed by 3 bases and J by 3 bases, leaving 12 bases between them. Germline V gene sequence: CDR1 KGHSH, CDR2 LQKENI. This CDR3 comprises 15 residues. CDR3 protein: CASSPLRTSYNEQFF. The CDR3 DNA is TGTGCCAGCTCACCCTTAAGGACAAGCTACAATGAGCAGTTCTTC.

This clonotype was seen only a few times. The genes are TRBV19 and TRBJ2-5, with D tentatively TRBD1 (6 bases). Between the trimmed V and J ends, which lost 1 base and 1 base, there was a span of 10 bases. Looked up from germline, CDR1 is LNHDA and CDR2 is SQIVND (reference sequence). The length of the CDR3 is 15 residues. CDR3 DNA: TGTGCCAGTAGTATAGGGACAGTTTTCCAAGAGACCCAGTACTTC. The encoded protein is CASSIGTVFQETQYF.

This clonotype was seen more than once but under ten times. This chain's CDR3 is CAIRVIGFGNTIYF. The CDR3 bases are TGTGCCATCAGGGTAATAGGGTTTGGAAACACCATATATTTT. The genes are TRBV10-3 and TRBJ1-3; no definite D call. This CDR3 contains 14 residues. Trimming pared 6 bases from V and 3 bases from J, leaving 12 bases between. The germline gives CDR1 ENHRY, CDR2 SYGVKD.

The genes are TRBV7-2 and TRBJ2-3, with 7 positions matching TRBD2. The V gene's germline CDR1 is SGHTA and CDR2 FQGNSA. This CDR3 comprises 15 residues. V gave up 4 bases and J gave up 3 bases; unmatched junction bases: 7. The CDR3 DNA follows: TGTGCCAGCAGCTACCCCGGGGAGGGGACAGATACGCAGTATTTT. The encoded protein is CASSYPGEGTDTQYF.